These 29 T cell receptor beta chains came from one sample sequenced in a study of cytomegalovirus exposure and HLA in healthy donors. Researchers ran the PCR with 60 Vbeta and 13 Jbeta primers. Assay: immunoSEQ multiplex PCR; the TCRdb copy retains only in-frame clones and omits some. This table has approximately 120,000 clones, 81% appearing once. Source material: PBMCs. These TCRs come from a woman aged 25 to 39 in good health and CMV-seronegative.

CDR3 bases: TGCGCCAGCGGGCAACAGGGAGCTGGGGCCAACGTCCTGACTTTC. Its translation: CASGQQGAGANVLTF. The V call is TRBV10-1, the J call TRBJ2-6, with D possibly TRBD1 on 6 matching bases. CDR1 and CDR2 from the germline V gene are WNHNN and SYGVQD (reference sequence). CDR3 length equals 15 residues. V was clipped by 8 bases and J by 2 bases, with 13 bases between them.

The V gene is TRBV6-5, the J gene TRBJ2-7, with unresolved D. With 6 bases removed from V and 0 bases from J, the gap between germline ends came to 9 bases. CDR1 MNHEY and CDR2 SVGAGI come from the germline V gene. CDR3 length: 13 residues. The CDR3, as DNA: TGTGCCAGCAGGGAGCCCGGCTCCTACGAGCAGTACTTC. Amino acid sequence: CASREPGSYEQYF.

The chain joins TRBV28 to TRBJ1-2; D may be TRBD1 (5 bases). V lost 5 bases and J 5 bases, leaving 30 bases between the germline ends. Germline lookup yields CDR1 MDHEN and CDR2 SYDVKM. The CDR3 spans 19 residues. CDR3 in DNA: TGTGCCAGCAGTAGAGTCCCCGGCAGGGCCCCGGGTTTAGGATATGGCTACACCTTC. Amino acids: CASSRVPGRAPGLGYGYTF.

The V call is TRBV5-4, the J call TRBJ1-1; 10 bases map to TRBD1. V shed 4 bases and J 3 bases; nucleotides not matched to a gene: 3. Germline loops: CDR1 SGHNT, CDR2 YYREEE (reference sequence). The CDR3 totals 14 residues. The CDR3 sequence: CASSPGTGDTEAFF. The CDR3 nucleotides read TGTGCCAGCAGCCCCGGGACAGGGGACACTGAAGCTTTCTTT.

The V and J genes are TRBV7-2 and TRBJ2-1, with 7 bases that match TRBD2. The germline V gene has CDR1 SGHTA and CDR2 FQGNSA. The CDR3 runs to 15 residues. With V trimmed by 4 bases and J by 5 bases, 8 bases remained unmatched. The CDR3 sequence: CASSYSGLPDNEQFF. The CDR3 region has the DNA TGTGCCAGCAGCTATAGCGGGTTGCCCGACAATGAGCAGTTCTTC.

The chain uses TRBV7-9 and TRBJ2-1; 12 bases agree with TRBD2. The CDR3 runs to 17 residues. Germline CDR1 is SEHNR and CDR2 is FQNEAQ (reference sequence). V gave up 1 base and J gave up 1 base; unmatched junction bases: 2. In nucleotides, the CDR3 is TGTGCCAGCAGCTTAGGAACTAGCGGGGGGTCCTACAATGAGCAGTTCTTC. Its protein is CASSLGTSGGSYNEQFF.

The chain has TRBV6-4 and TRBJ1-4, with D unclear. This CDR3 spans 16 amino acids. Trimming pared 1 base from V and 4 bases from J, leaving 13 bases between. Germline CDR1 MRHNA, CDR2 SNTAGT. The CDR3 bases are TGTGCCAGCAGTGACTTAGTAACTGAGTATAATGAAAAACTGTTTTTT. Its protein is CASSDLVTEYNEKLFF.

The CDR3 region is CARSARGLPYEQYF. The CDR3 region has the DNA TGTGCCAGGTCAGCCAGGGGCCTCCCCTACGAGCAGTACTTC. The rearrangement links TRBV21-1 to TRBJ2-7; no DNA check was done on the table's D call, TRBD1. TRBV21-1 corresponds to a pseudogene. This CDR3 has 14 amino acids.

There are a few counts of this clone. The chain has TRBV10-3 and TRBJ2-2; weak D call: TRBD2 (5 bases). V was trimmed by 5 bases and J by 6 bases, leaving 10 bases between them. Germline V lookup: CDR1 ENHRY, CDR2 SYGVKD. The CDR3 consists of 13 residues. The CDR3 DNA follows: TGTGCCATCAGTCAGGCTAGCCCCGGGGAGCTGTTTTTT. Translation: CAISQASPGELFF.

The chain couples TRBV5-1 to TRBJ2-7, with a possible D match to TRBD1 (5 bases). This CDR3 region has 16 residues. V lost 0 bases and J lost 0, with 13 bases in between. Looked up from germline, CDR1 is SGHRS and CDR2 is YFSETQ. The CDR3 DNA is TGCGCCAGCAGCTTGGGGGGCGCCCAGAGCTCCTACGAGCAGTACTTC. This codes for CASSLGGAQSSYEQYF.

The V call is TRBV5-1, the J call TRBJ2-7; D might be TRBD2 (6 bases). This CDR3 is built from 15 residues. Germline CDR1 SGHRS, CDR2 YFSETQ. V was trimmed by 0 bases and J by 0 bases, leaving 10 bases between them. For the CDR3, the DNA is TGCGCCAGCAGCTTGGGCGGGGTGAACTCCTACGAGCAGTACTTC. It translates to CASSLGGVNSYEQYF.

The chain carries TRBV14 and TRBJ2-3; 8 nucleotides match TRBD1. The CDR3 sequence is 16 residues long. After removal of 0 bases from V and 4 bases from J, the junction contained 6 bases not matched to a gene. Germline CDR1 reads SGHDN; CDR2 reads FVKESK. This chain's CDR3 is CASSQERQGYSDTQYF. In nucleotides, the CDR3 is TGTGCCAGCAGCCAAGAGCGACAGGGGTACTCAGATACGCAGTATTTT.

This sequence joins TRBV19 and TRBJ2-1; D may be TRBD2 (6 bases). The CDR3 is 17 amino acids. V lost 3 bases to trimming and J lost 0 bases, with 15 bases between them. In germline, CDR1 is LNHDA, CDR2 SQIVND (reference sequence). The CDR3, as DNA: TGTGCCAGTAGTATGAGGCGGGGAGTAAGCTCCTACAATGAGCAGTTCTTC. Translating gives CASSMRRGVSSYNEQFF.

The chain joins TRBV7-2 to TRBJ2-3, with 7 nucleotides matching TRBD2. V was pared by 1 base and J by 10 bases, with 14 bases of the junction left unmatched. The CDR3 runs to 16 residues. CDR1 SGHTA and CDR2 FQGNSA come from the germline V gene. Here the CDR3 reads CASSLVLAGAQRAQYF. CDR3 nucleotides: TGTGCCAGCAGCTTAGTCTTGGCGGGAGCCCAGAGGGCGCAGTATTTT.

The CDR3 coding sequence is TGTGCCAGCAGCTTGGTTCGCAACTACGAGCAGTACTTC. Translating it yields CASSLVRNYEQYF. The rearrangement uses TRBV5-8 and TRBJ2-5; no definite D call. Judging by the DNA end, TRBJ2-7 fits better; the J call may be wrong. Germline V CDR1 and CDR2: SGHTS, YDEGEE. The CDR3 totals 13 residues.

This rearrangement joins TRBV19 to TRBJ2-5; perhaps TRBD2 as D (6 bases). Trimming took 2 bases from V and 4 from J, leaving 14 bases between them. Per germline, CDR1 LNHDA and CDR2 SQIVND (reference sequence). The CDR3 runs to 15 residues. The CDR3 nucleotides read TGTGCCAGTAGTATATTAGGCGGGATAACAGAGACCCAGTACTTC. It yields the protein CASSILGGITETQYF.

V gene TRBV15 combines with J gene TRBJ2-1; possibly TRBD1 for D (5 bases). V was cut by 5 bases and J by 5 bases, with 19 bases left in between. The CDR3 runs 16 residues. CDR1 and CDR2 (germline): LNHNV, YYDKDF (reference sequence). CDR3 sequence reads: CATSHLPLGLNNEQFF. CDR3 nucleotides: TGTGCCACCAGCCACCTCCCTTTGGGGCTCAACAATGAGCAGTTCTTC.

The chain carries TRBV5-1 and TRBJ1-3; D is perhaps TRBD1 (6 bases). V lost 4 bases to trimming and J lost 0 bases, with 11 bases between them. Germline CDR1 and CDR2: SGHRS and YFSETQ. The CDR3 is made up of 15 amino acids. This chain's CDR3 is CASSGDRSSGNTIYF. The CDR3 DNA is TGCGCCAGCAGCGGAGACAGGAGCTCTGGAAACACCATATATTTT.

In this sample, this clone turned up once. The chain employs TRBV19 and TRBJ1-1, with D possibly being TRBD1 (6 bases). The CDR3 runs 15 residues. Germline assignment: CDR1 LNHDA and CDR2 SQIVND (reference sequence). The ends were cut back, 4 bases at V and 1 base at J, with 13 bases in the middle. This CDR3 is CASSRDRIRNTEAFF. Here the CDR3 DNA reads TGTGCCAGTAGTAGAGACAGGATTAGGAACACTGAAGCTTTCTTT.

This clone was counted a few times. The rearrangement links TRBV4-2 to TRBJ1-5; D is uncertain. Trimming took 4 bases from V and 2 from J, leaving 15 bases between them. This CDR3 is 16 amino acids long. Germline V gene lookup returns CDR1 LGHNA and CDR2 YNFKEQ. CDR3 amino acids: CASSPELGVGNQPQHF. The CDR3 nucleotides read TGTGCCAGCAGCCCGGAACTCGGAGTGGGCAATCAGCCCCAGCATTTT.

The chain links TRBV6-5 to TRBJ1-1; 9 nucleotides match TRBD1. Germline CDR1 is MNHEY and CDR2 is SVGAGI. With 6 bases clipped from V and 1 base from J, the junction kept 3 bases outside the gene matches. The CDR3 is made up of 14 amino acids. This CDR3 reads CASRRTGANTEAFF. As DNA, the CDR3 is TGTGCCAGCAGACGGACAGGGGCGAACACTGAAGCTTTCTTT.

This clone was counted a few times. The chain combines TRBV7-2 with TRBJ2-7; D gene unclear. Germline assignment: CDR1 SGHTA and CDR2 FQGNSA. This CDR3 has 15 amino acids. V was cut by 1 base and J by 0 bases, with 10 bases left in between. The CDR3 DNA follows: TGTGCCAGCAGCTTAGGGGCAGGTGCCTCCTACGAGCAGTACTTC. This gives the protein CASSLGAGASYEQYF.

This clone was counted a few times. As DNA, the CDR3 is TGTGCCAGCAGTTTATCGTCCCTAGGGGGTCAGCCCCAGCATTTT. This encodes CASSLSSLGGQPQHF. V is TRBV28 and J is TRBJ1-5, with D perhaps matching TRBD1 (6 bases). Germline-derived CDR1 and CDR2 are MDHEN and SYDVKM. Trimming took 1 base from V and 6 from J, leaving 13 bases between them. This CDR3 is 15 amino acids long.

The V gene is TRBV5-1, the J gene TRBJ2-7, with 13 positions matching TRBD2. V was pared by 7 bases and J by 2 bases, with 6 bases of the junction left unmatched. The length of the CDR3 is 15 residues. Germline CDR1 reads SGHRS; CDR2 reads YFSETQ. The CDR3 here is CASWPGLAGPYEQYF. As DNA, the CDR3 is TGCGCCAGCTGGCCGGGACTAGCGGGACCCTACGAGCAGTACTTC.

On this clone: A read error may account for a junction end that differs from germline. The sample carries other DNA sequences with the same CDR3. This chain connects TRBV5-1 to TRBJ2-1, with D possibly matching TRBD2 (6 bases). CDR1 is SGHRS and CDR2 is YFSETQ in the germline V gene. The CDR3 is 16 amino acids. CDR3 in amino acids: CASSLAGRHSYNKQFF. CDR3 DNA: TGTGCCAGCAGCTTGGCTGGGAGGCACTCCTACAATAAGCAGTTCTTC.

The V call is TRBV5-1, the J call TRBJ1-5; D perhaps matches TRBD1 (6 bases). CDR1 SGHRS and CDR2 YFSETQ come from the germline V gene. V shed 4 bases and J shed 3 bases, with 17 bases lying between them. This CDR3 region has 16 residues. CDR3 amino acids: CASSPGDGGFNQPQHF. Here the CDR3 DNA reads TGCGCCAGCAGCCCAGGGGACGGCGGATTCAATCAGCCCCAGCATTTT. Full variable domain (outside the CDR3, taken from reference TRBV5-1 and TRBJ1-5): KAGVTQTPRYLIKTRGQQVTLSCSPISGHRSVSWYQQTPGQGLQFLFEYFSETQRNKGNFPGRFSGRQFSNSRSEMNVSTLELGDSALYLCASSPGDGGFNQPQHFGDGTRLSIL.

V is TRBV4-1 and J is TRBJ2-7; TRBD2 agrees at 7 bases. This CDR3 region has 16 residues. V gave up 1 base and J gave up 0 bases; unmatched junction bases: 6. The germline CDR1 and CDR2 sequences are MGHRA and YSYEKL. The CDR3: CASSQGHGGSSYEQYF. Here the CDR3 DNA reads TGCGCCAGCAGCCAAGGTCATGGCGGGAGCTCCTACGAGCAGTACTTC.

The CDR3: CSVEEGYGYTF. In DNA form, the CDR3 reads TGCAGCGTTGAGGAGGGGTATGGCTACACCTTC. The V call is TRBV29-1, the J call TRBJ1-2; tentative D call: TRBD1 (5 bases). This CDR3 is built from 11 residues. CDR1 and CDR2 from the germline V gene are SQVTM and ANQGSEA. Trimming removed 3 bases from V and 5 bases from J, with 7 bases in between.

This clone occurred a few times. This chain uses TRBV30 with TRBJ2-5; 7 positions match TRBD1. Per the germline V gene, CDR1 is GTSNPN and CDR2 is SVGIG (reference sequence). The CDR3 is 14 residues long. V shed 6 bases and J 2 bases; nucleotides not matched to a gene: 9. CDR3 in amino acids: CACLPGQNQETQYF. DNA for the CDR3: TGTGCCTGTCTTCCGGGACAGAATCAAGAGACCCAGTACTTC.